The 14 T cell receptor beta chains below all came from one sample that was sequenced in a study of cytomegalovirus exposure and HLA in healthy donors. The PCR employed 60 Vbeta primers together with 13 Jbeta primers. The protocol was immunoSEQ multiplex PCR, while the TCRdb copy is restricted to in-frame clones and leaves out a portion. The sample has about 190,000 clones, less than 90% seen once. The specimen was PBMCs. All receptors derive from a man aged 45-65 years in good health and CMV-seronegative.

The J gene is TRBJ2-5, the V gene TRBV9, with 7 nucleotides matching TRBD2. Germline trimming cut 3 bases from V and 4 bases from J; bases unmatched to any gene: 6. CDR1 is SGDLS and CDR2 is YYNGEE in the germline V gene. The CDR3 is 14 residues long. The DNA of the CDR3 is TGTGCCAGCAGCGGGGGGAGGGCCGGAGAGACCCAGTACTTC. Amino acids: CASSGGRAGETQYF. The full variable domain, its missing parts supplied by reference TRBV9 and TRBJ2-5, is DSGVTQTPKHLITATGQRVTLRCSPRSGDLSVYWYQQSLDQGLQFLIQYYNGEERAKGNILERFSAQQFPDLHSELNLSSLELGDSALYFCASSGGRAGETQYFGPGTRLLVL.

DNA for the CDR3: TGTGCCAGCAGTGAAAGTAGGCCAGCGTATAGCAATCAGCCCCAGCATTTT. Translated: CASSESRPAYSNQPQHF. J is TRBJ1-5 and V is TRBV6-1; unclear D gene. The V end lost 2 bases, the J end lost 0 bases, and 14 bases lay between the germline ends. The CDR3 spans 17 residues. Germline CDR1 reads MNHNS; CDR2 reads SASEGT.

V gene TRBV6-1 combines with J gene TRBJ2-7, with TRBD1 matching over 7 bases. The CDR3 runs to 14 residues. V gave up 10 bases and J gave up 4 bases; unmatched junction bases: 13. The germline V gene encodes CDR1 MNHNS and CDR2 SASEGT. The CDR3: CATATRDRLYEQYF. CDR3 bases: TGTGCCACCGCTACGAGGGACAGATTGTACGAGCAGTACTTC.

The V and J genes are TRBV28 and TRBJ1-5; D is unclear. V was shortened by 5 bases and J by 1 base, with 12 bases between the two germline ends. Germline V gene sequence: CDR1 MDHEN, CDR2 SYDVKM. This CDR3 is built from 15 residues. The DNA for the CDR3 is TGTGCCAGCAGTCCGCGATTCCGAAGCAATCAGCCCCAGCATTTT. It is translated as CASSPRFRSNQPQHF.

The chain joins TRBV5-1 to TRBJ2-7; 8 nucleotides agree with TRBD2. Germline CDR1 SGHRS, CDR2 YFSETQ. V lost 4 bases, J lost 2 bases, and 11 bases stayed unmatched. CDR3 length equals 16 residues. CDR3 bases: TGCGCCAGCAGCCCGGGGGGGGCTCATGTGGCCTACGAGCAGTACTTC. This codes for CASSPGGAHVAYEQYF.

This chain links TRBV6-1 with TRBJ1-4; D gene ambiguous. CDR3 length: 15 residues. Germline CDR1 and CDR2: MNHNS and SASEGT. Trimming removed 7 bases at V and 0 bases at J, with 12 bases between. The CDR3 DNA reads as TGTGCCAGCAACCAGAGGCCTGCAACTAATGAAAAACTGTTTTTT. This encodes CASNQRPATNEKLFF.

In regard to this clone: The same CDR3 can be traced to other DNA sequences in this sample. The gene calls are TRBV30 and TRBJ2-7; 9 nucleotides agree with TRBD1. The CDR3 loop spans 13 amino acids. Trimming at V came to 3 bases and at J to 3 bases, leaving 3 bases not matched to a gene. CDR1 and CDR2 from the germline V gene are GTSNPN and SVGIG (reference sequence). CDR3 sequence (DNA): TGTGCCTGGAGCGGGACAGGGCGCTACGAGCAGTACTTC. Amino acids: CAWSGTGRYEQYF.

The chain couples TRBV6-1 to TRBJ2-7, with TRBD1 matching over 11 bases. This CDR3 is 13 amino acids long. V was pared by 7 bases and J by 4 bases, with 3 bases of the junction left unmatched. The V gene's germline CDR1 is MNHNS and CDR2 SASEGT. The CDR3 DNA is TGTGCCAGCACCCGGGACAGGGGGTACGAGCAGTACTTC. It encodes CASTRDRGYEQYF.

This clone was recorded a few times. The rearrangement joins TRBV4-3 to TRBJ1-5; no clear D gene. The length of the CDR3 is 14 residues. V dropped 0 bases and J dropped 9 bases, with 12 bases sitting between them. Germline values: CDR1 LGHNA, CDR2 YSLEER. CDR3 sequence (DNA): TGCGCCAGCAGCCAAGATGAGGGATTATCGCCCCAGCATTTT. Its translation is CASSQDEGLSPQHF.

The chain recombines TRBV5-1 with TRBJ1-1; tentative D call: TRBD1 (6 bases). The V gene's germline CDR1 is SGHRS and CDR2 YFSETQ. With 4 bases removed from V and 5 bases from J, the gap between germline ends came to 15 bases. The length of the CDR3 is 14 residues. CDR3 region: CASSQGQGGTEAFF. The CDR3 nucleotides read TGCGCCAGCAGCCAGGGGCAGGGAGGGACTGAAGCTTTCTTT.

CDR3 bases: TGTGCCAGTAGTGCCCAGGGGACTGGAAACACCATATATTTT. Its translation is CASSAQGTGNTIYF. The rearrangement uses TRBV19 and TRBJ1-3, with a tentative D call TRBD1 (6 bases). The CDR3 has 14 residues. The V gene lost 5 bases and the J gene lost 2 bases, with 10 bases spanning the gap. Looked up from germline, CDR1 is LNHDA and CDR2 is SQIVND (reference sequence). Based on the CDR3 plus reference TRBV19 and TRBJ1-3, the full variable domain is DGGITQSPKYLFRKEGQNVTLSCEQNLNHDAMYWYRQDPGQGLRLIYYSQIVNDFQKGDIAEGYSVSREKKESFPLTVTSAQKNPTAFYLCASSAQGTGNTIYFGEGSWLTVV.

The chain joins TRBV7-3 to TRBJ2-3; D possibly corresponds to TRBD2 (6 bases). Germline V CDR1 and CDR2: SGHTA, FQGTGA. The V end lost 6 bases, the J end lost 0 bases, and 13 bases lay between the germline ends. The CDR3 is 15 amino acids. The CDR3 nucleotides are TGTGCCAGCAGATCAACGGGGACTAGCACAGATACGCAGTATTTT. Amino acids: CASRSTGTSTDTQYF.

This clone was seen just once. The chain links TRBV7-2 to TRBJ1-2; D unresolved. With 5 bases removed from V and 4 bases from J, the gap between germline ends came to 17 bases. The germline gives CDR1 SGHTA, CDR2 FQGNSA. There are 15 residues in the CDR3. CDR3 nucleotide sequence: TGTGCCAGCAGCCCAGGCGGGCACGACGGCTATGGCTACACCTTC. Its translation: CASSPGGHDGYGYTF.

The rearrangement joins TRBV5-1 to TRBJ2-3, with D maybe TRBD2 (6 bases). This CDR3 region has 17 residues. V was trimmed by 2 bases and J by 4 bases, leaving 20 bases between them. In germline, CDR1 is SGHRS, CDR2 YFSETQ. This chain's CDR3 is CASSFTVASGVPDTQYF. CDR3 nucleotides: TGCGCCAGCAGCTTTACGGTGGCGTCGGGGGTACCAGATACGCAGTATTTT.